The 28 T cell receptor beta chains listed next were all sequenced from one sample in a study of blood T cell repertoires in COVID-19. Only in-frame clones appear in the TCRdb table, and some are missing; sequencing was by immunoSEQ multiplex PCR. Here the sample spans tens of thousands of clones, about 82% being singletons. Sequencing was performed on peripheral blood. Receptors were obtained from a man between 50 and 59 years old with active COVID-19.

This chain joins TRBV28 and TRBJ2-2; D may be TRBD1 (5 bases). Trimming cost V 2 bases and J 8 bases, with 9 bases left between them. Looked up from germline, CDR1 is MDHEN and CDR2 is SYDVKM. The CDR3 loop spans 13 amino acids. The CDR3 DNA reads TGTGCCAGCAGTTTAAAAGGGGCGGGGGAGCTGTTTTTT. Protein product: CASSLKGAGELFF.

The chain uses TRBV6-2 or TRBV6-3 and TRBJ2-1, with 10 nucleotides matching TRBD2. Germline assignment: CDR1 MNHEY and CDR2 SVGEGT. J was trimmed by 8 bases and V by 4 bases; bases with no gene match: 5. The CDR3 is 14 residues long. Here the CDR3 DNA reads TGTGCCAGCAGTTCGCTAGCGGGAGCCCATGAGCAGTTCTTC. This gives the protein CASSSLAGAHEQFF.

The CDR3: CSVGGSEGGANYGYTF. The CDR3 DNA is TGCAGCGTGGGGGGGAGTGAAGGCGGAGCTAACTATGGCTACACCTTC. The chain employs TRBV29-1 and TRBJ1-2; possible D gene TRBD1, 5 bases. Germline V gene lookup returns CDR1 SQVTM and CDR2 ANQGSEA. The CDR3 contains 16 residues. V was cut by 6 bases and J by 0 bases, with 20 bases left in between.

The V and J genes are TRBV6-5 and TRBJ1-2; no clear D. The CDR3 is 13 residues long. The germline V gene has CDR1 MNHEY and CDR2 SVGAGI. Trimming shortened V by 0 bases and J by 4 bases, and 6 bases separated the two germline ends. Here the CDR3 DNA reads TGTGCCAGCAGTTACTCGGCCAGCTATGGCTACACCTTC. The encoded protein is CASSYSASYGYTF.

The J gene is TRBJ2-7, the V gene TRBV6-1; 10 bases are shared with TRBD2. The germline V gene encodes CDR1 MNHNS and CDR2 SASEGT. J gave up 6 bases and V 2 bases, and 10 bases lay outside the gene matches. The CDR3 spans 16 residues. CDR3 protein: CASSETGLAGAREQYV. CDR3 in DNA: TGTGCCAGCAGTGAAACTGGGCTAGCGGGAGCGCGCGAGCAGTACGTC.

This clone has only a few counts. The CDR3 DNA reads TGTGCCAGCAGTGCTTTAGCGGGAGCACTGAGGACCGGGGAGCTGTTTTTT. This encodes CASSALAGALRTGELFF. The J gene is TRBJ2-2, the V gene TRBV2, with 9 bases that match TRBD2. The CDR3 is 17 amino acids. J was trimmed by 5 bases and V by 4 bases; bases with no gene match: 11. Germline-derived CDR1 and CDR2 are SNHLY and FYNNEI.

The J gene is TRBJ1-5, the V gene TRBV18, with TRBD1 matching 7 bases. Germline loops: CDR1 KGHSH, CDR2 LQKENI. The CDR3 is 14 amino acids. V dropped 6 bases and J dropped 3; count of bases not matched to a gene: 5. CDR3 DNA sequence: TGTGCCAGCTCTGAACAGGGGAACAATCAGCCCCAGCATTTT. It translates to CASSEQGNNQPQHF.

The chain combines TRBV6-5 with TRBJ1-1; weak D call: TRBD1 (5 bases). Germline lookup yields CDR1 MNHEY and CDR2 SVGAGI. Trimming cost V 8 bases and J 1 base, with 14 bases left between them. The CDR3 is made up of 14 amino acids. CDR3 in amino acids: CASLNRQSNTEAFF. CDR3 DNA: TGTGCCAGCCTAAACAGACAGTCGAACACTGAAGCTTTCTTT.

The chain uses TRBV7-3 and TRBJ1-1, with 7 bases that match TRBD1. The V gene end was trimmed by 5 bases and the J gene end by 5 bases; junction bases not matched to a gene: 5. Germline V CDR1 and CDR2: SGHTA, FQGTGA. The CDR3 runs to 13 residues. The CDR3 loop is CASSTYRGTEAFF. The CDR3 DNA reads as TGTGCCAGCAGCACCTACAGGGGAACTGAAGCTTTCTTT. The full variable domain, in which reference TRBV7-3 and TRBJ1-1 provide the parts outside the CDR3, is GAGVSQTPSNKVTEKGKYVELRCDPISGHTALYWYRQSLGQGPEFLIYFQGTGAADDSGLPNDRFFAVRPEGSVSTLKIQRTERGDSAVYLCASSTYRGTEAFFGQGTRLTVV.

The V gene is TRBV19, the J gene TRBJ2-7, with TRBD2 matching over 14 bases. Unmatched junction bases numbered 3, after V lost 4 bases and J lost 7 bases. The germline V gene encodes CDR1 LNHDA and CDR2 SQIVND (reference sequence). The CDR3 consists of 14 residues. In DNA form, the CDR3 reads TGTGCCAGTAGTAACGGACTAGCGGGAGGAGAGCAGTACGTC. Its translation is CASSNGLAGGEQYV.

This rearrangement joins TRBV5-6 to TRBJ2-5; 11 nucleotides align to TRBD2. Unmatched junction bases numbered 7, after V lost 4 bases and J lost 5 bases. CDR3 length: 15 residues. The germline gives CDR1 SGHDT, CDR2 YYEEEE. The CDR3 DNA reads TGTGCCAGCAGCCGACGACTAGCGGGAAGGGAGACCCAGTACTTC. Its translation: CASSRRLAGRETQYF.

In this sample, this clone turned up once. V gene TRBV24-1 combines with J gene TRBJ2-7; TRBD1 matches at 7 bases. The CDR3 is made up of 15 amino acids. CDR1 and CDR2 from the germline V gene are KGHDR and SFDVKD. Trimming at V came to 8 bases and at J to 3 bases, leaving 12 bases not matched to a gene. The chain's CDR3 is CATNAPKTGNYEQYV. CDR3 in DNA: TGTGCCACCAACGCCCCTAAGACAGGGAACTACGAGCAGTACGTC.

This clone was seen a few times. V and J are TRBV11-3 and TRBJ1-2; possibly TRBD1 for D (5 bases). Germline CDR1 and CDR2: SGHNT and YENEEA. This CDR3 is built from 14 residues. V shed 3 bases and J shed 4 bases, with 12 bases lying between them. CDR3 coding DNA: TGTGCCAGCAGCTTGAACGGGGGTGTCTATGGCTACACCTTC. It specifies CASSLNGGVYGYTF.

The rearrangement uses TRBV5-4 and TRBJ2-7, with 9 bases identical to TRBD1. Germline trimming cut 4 bases from V and 5 bases from J; bases unmatched to any gene: 7. The CDR3 covers 14 residues. CDR1 is SGHNT, CDR2 YYREEE, per germline (reference sequence). CDR3 nucleotide sequence: TGTGCCAGCAGCACGACAGGGGGGTACCACGAGCAGTACTTC. It specifies CASSTTGGYHEQYF.

This clone was counted a few times. The V call is TRBV3-1 (or the pseudogene TRBV3-2), the J call TRBJ1-3; D remains ambiguous. The CDR3 length is 16 residues. The V and J ends lost 4 bases and 6 bases respectively, with 19 bases between them. The germline V gene encodes CDR1 LGHDT and CDR2 YNNKEL (reference sequence). The CDR3 spells CASSPTHRSIANTIYF. The CDR3 DNA reads as TGTGCCAGCAGCCCAACCCACCGGTCAATCGCAAACACCATATATTTT.

This clone was picked up one time. J is TRBJ1-1 and V is TRBV27; the D is unclear. The V gene lost 4 bases and the J gene lost 2 bases, with 5 bases spanning the gap. This CDR3 contains 12 residues. Germline V gives CDR1 MNHEY, CDR2 SMNVEV (reference sequence). The CDR3 nucleotides read TGTGCCAGCAGTTCTATAAACACTGAAGCTTTCTTT. Translating gives CASSSINTEAFF.

This chain links TRBV7-9 with TRBJ1-1, with D possibly being TRBD1 (6 bases). Germline V gene data show CDR1 as SEHNR and CDR2 as FQNEAQ (reference sequence). V lost 5 bases to trimming and J lost 3 bases, with 13 bases between them. The CDR3 length is 14 residues. The CDR3 region has the DNA TGTGCCAGCAGCCGAATACAGGGATACACTGAAGCTTTCTTT. This gives the protein CASSRIQGYTEAFF.

This clone was observed a few times. This chain connects TRBV5-4 to TRBJ1-2; no clear D gene. The CDR3 sequence is 14 residues long. V lost 3 bases and J lost 0, with 9 bases in between. Germline values: CDR1 SGHNT, CDR2 YYREEE (reference sequence). CDR3 in DNA: TGTGCCAGCAGCTCCGTGCTAGCTAACTATGGCTACACCTTC. This sequence encodes CASSSVLANYGYTF. Full variable domain (rest looked up from reference TRBV5-4 and TRBJ1-2): ETGVTQSPTHLIKTRGQQVTLRCSSQSGHNTVSWYQQALGQGPQFIFQYYREEENGRGNFPPRFSGLQFPNYSSELNVNALELDDSALYLCASSSVLANYGYTFGSGTRLTVV.

The V call is TRBV3-1 (or the pseudogene TRBV3-2), the J call TRBJ2-7; 9 nucleotides match TRBD1. V was clipped by 8 bases and J by 5 bases; unmatched bases: 10. The V gene's germline CDR1 is LGHDT and CDR2 YNNKEL (reference sequence). The length of the CDR3 is 14 residues. This chain's CDR3 is CASGSGQGYNEQYF. The CDR3 coding sequence is TGTGCCAGCGGCAGCGGACAGGGGTACAACGAGCAGTACTTC.

The V call is TRBV2, the J call TRBJ2-7, with 8 bases aligning to TRBD2. V was clipped by 3 bases and J by 0 bases; unmatched bases: 7. Germline loops: CDR1 SNHLY, CDR2 FYNNEI. The CDR3 spans 16 residues. CDR3 region: CASSDGLAGLSYEQYV. The CDR3 DNA reads TGTGCCAGCAGTGATGGTCTAGCGGGTCTCTCCTACGAGCAGTACGTC.

This clone was seen only a few times. This sequence joins TRBV13 and TRBJ2-3; 12 bases line up with TRBD2. V trimming: 5 bases; J trimming: 5 bases; junction bases outside the gene matches: 8. Per the germline V gene, CDR1 is PRHDT and CDR2 is FYEKMQ (reference sequence). This CDR3 has 16 amino acids. CDR3 sequence: CASSQKTSGRQDTQYF. CDR3 nucleotides: TGTGCCAGCAGCCAGAAGACTAGCGGGAGACAAGATACGCAGTATTTT.

V is TRBV10-3 and J is TRBJ2-3; 13 nucleotides agree with TRBD2. Germline CDR1 reads ENHRY; CDR2 reads SYGVKD. This CDR3 has 15 amino acids. J was trimmed by 4 bases and V by 4 bases; bases with no gene match: 2. CDR3 in amino acids: CAISVGTSGADTQYF. CDR3 bases: TGTGCCATCAGTGTTGGGACTAGCGGGGCAGATACGCAGTATTTT.

This clone came up a few times. This chain connects TRBV19 to TRBJ1-5, with TRBD1 matching 8 bases. The V gene's germline CDR1 is LNHDA and CDR2 SQIVND (reference sequence). CDR3 length equals 14 residues. V gave up 6 bases and J gave up 4 bases; unmatched junction bases: 5. CDR3 sequence (DNA): TGTGCCAGTAGCAATCAGGGGGCAAATCAGCCCCAGCATTTT. It codes for CASSNQGANQPQHF.

V usage is TRBV7-8 and J usage is TRBJ2-2, with 7 nucleotides matching TRBD2. The CDR3 has 18 residues. Trimming took 7 bases from V and 0 from J; bases not matched to a gene: 14. CDR1 and CDR2 (germline): SGHVS, FQNEAQ. The CDR3 bases are TGTGCCAGCACCCAAACCCGGTCTAGCGGCGCGAACACCGGGGAGCTGTTTTTT. Amino acid sequence: CASTQTRSSGANTGELFF.

The rearrangement joins TRBV12-5 to TRBJ1-1, with 8 bases lining up with TRBD1. Germline V gene sequence: CDR1 LGHNT, CDR2 FRNRAP. The trim removed 3 bases at V and 4 bases at J, leaving 10 bases unmatched. The CDR3 runs 16 residues. CDR3 in amino acids: CASGFDQGARGTEAFF. CDR3 DNA sequence: TGTGCTAGTGGTTTCGACCAGGGGGCCAGGGGCACTGAAGCTTTCTTT.

This chain links TRBV5-5 with TRBJ2-1; 14 nucleotides line up with TRBD2. The CDR3 consists of 17 residues. The trim removed 3 bases at V and 7 bases at J, leaving 9 bases unmatched. Germline V CDR1 and CDR2: SGHKS, YYEKEE (reference sequence). The CDR3, as DNA: TGTGCCAGCAGCTCTCCCCCCGGGACTAGCGGGAGTAATGAGCAGTTCTTC. Its translation: CASSSPPGTSGSNEQFF. The full variable domain, rest sourced from reference TRBV5-5 and TRBJ2-1, is DAGVTQSPTHLIKTRGQQVTLRCSPISGHKSVSWYQQVLGQGPQFIFQYYEKEERGRGNFPDRFSARQFPNYSSELNVNALLLGDSALYLCASSSPPGTSGSNEQFFGPGTRLTVL.

The V and J genes are TRBV7-9 and TRBJ2-3, with TRBD1 identical over 7 bases. CDR3 size: 15 residues. Trimming at V came to 4 bases and at J to 1 base, leaving 5 bases not matched to a gene. CDR1 is SEHNR and CDR2 is FQNEAQ in the germline V gene (reference sequence). This CDR3 reads CASSYYGQGTDTQYF. For the CDR3, the DNA is TGTGCCAGCAGCTACTACGGACAGGGCACAGATACGCAGTATTTT. Looking up the rest from reference TRBV7-9 and TRBJ2-3 gives the full variable domain: DTGVSQNPRHKITKRGQNVTFRCDPISEHNRLYWYRQTLGQGPEFLTYFQNEAQLEKSRLLSDRFSAERPKGSFSTLEIQRTEQGDSAMYLCASSYYGQGTDTQYFGPGTRLTVL.

CDR3 nucleotide sequence: TGTGCCAGCAGCCAAGATAGACTATCGGGTGAGCTGTTTTTT. This codes for CASSQDRLSGELFF. V usage is TRBV4-2 and J usage is TRBJ2-2, with a possible D match to TRBD2 (5 bases). The CDR3 sequence is 14 residues long. Per the germline V gene, CDR1 is LGHNA and CDR2 is YNFKEQ. The V end lost 0 bases, the J end lost 11 bases, and 13 bases lay between the germline ends.